The 23 T cell receptor beta chains below were found in one sample sequenced in a study of blood T cell repertoires in COVID-19. Some clones are missing from TCRdb's copy, which holds only in-frame ones; the method was immunoSEQ multiplex PCR. Here the sample spans over 120,000 clones, around 81% being singletons. The sample was peripheral blood. Every receptor here comes from a woman aged 55-75 years with acute or convalescent COVID-19.

The chain links TRBV29-1 to TRBJ1-4; weak D call: TRBD1 (6 bases). The germline V gene has CDR1 SQVTM and CDR2 ANQGSEA. V gave up 6 bases and J gave up 7 bases, with 21 bases separating them. This CDR3 has 15 amino acids. CDR3 sequence reads: CSVAGGGQRAEKLFF. The CDR3 region has the DNA TGCAGCGTCGCCGGCGGGGGACAAAGAGCTGAAAAACTGTTTTTT. Using reference TRBV29-1 and TRBJ1-4 for the parts outside the CDR3, the full variable domain is SAVISQKPSRDICQRGTSLTIQCQVDSQVTMMFWYRQQPGQSLTLIATANQGSEATYESGFVIDKFPISRPNLTFSTLTVSNMSPEDSSIYLCSVAGGGQRAEKLFFGSGTQLSVL.

This sequence joins TRBV7-9 and TRBJ2-7; D is possibly TRBD2 (5 bases). The CDR3 has 13 amino acids. Trimming stripped 4 bases from V and 2 bases from J, with 9 bases between. CDR1 SEHNR and CDR2 FQNEAQ come from the germline V gene (reference sequence). CDR3 in DNA: TGTGCCAGCAGCTCGCTAGCTACCTACGAGCAGTACTTC. Its protein product is CASSSLATYEQYF. Variable domain in full (rest from reference TRBV7-9 and TRBJ2-7): DTGVSQNPRHKITKRGQNVTFRCDPISEHNRLYWYRQTLGQGPEFLTYFQNEAQLEKSRLLSDRFSAERPKGSFSTLEIQRTEQGDSAMYLCASSSLATYEQYFGPGTRLTVT.

The chain is built from TRBV10-3 and TRBJ1-4; possible D gene TRBD1, 6 bases. The V end was cut by 6 bases, the J end by 8 bases, with 7 bases between. CDR1 is ENHRY, CDR2 SYGVKD, per germline. The CDR3 runs to 11 residues. The CDR3 bases are TGTGCCATCAGCACAGGGGAAAAACTGTTTTTT. Protein product: CAISTGEKLFF.

The chain couples TRBV18 to TRBJ2-7; 11 bases match TRBD2. Trimming took 6 bases from V and 3 from J; bases not matched to a gene: 4. Germline CDR1 and CDR2: KGHSH and LQKENI. The CDR3 runs 14 residues. The CDR3 sequence: CASSGTSGLYEQYF. The CDR3 region has the DNA TGTGCCAGCTCCGGGACTAGCGGCCTCTACGAGCAGTACTTC.

V gene TRBV5-1 combines with J gene TRBJ1-4; 9 bases are shared with TRBD1. CDR1 and CDR2 (germline): SGHRS, YFSETQ. This CDR3 comprises 16 residues. The V and J ends lost 0 bases and 5 bases, in that order; junction bases with no gene match: 5. This CDR3 reads CASSLAGTGRNEKLFF. In DNA form, the CDR3 reads TGCGCCAGCAGCTTGGCCGGGACAGGGAGAAATGAAAAACTGTTTTTT.

The count of this clone is one. The chain is built from TRBV5-6 and TRBJ2-2, with TRBD2 identical over 14 bases. Germline trimming cut 4 bases from V and 4 bases from J; bases unmatched to any gene: 9. Germline V CDR1 and CDR2: SGHDT, YYEEEE. This CDR3 region has 18 residues. For the CDR3, the DNA is TGTGCCAGCAGCCGTAGGACTAGCGGGAGGAGTAGCACCGGGGAGCTGTTTTTT. As protein: CASSRRTSGRSSTGELFF.

The chain links TRBV19 to TRBJ1-4, with D unresolved. The CDR3 totals 14 residues. V lost 5 bases and J lost 0, with 7 bases in between. From germline, CDR1 is LNHDA and CDR2 SQIVND (reference sequence). CDR3 region: CASSFGSTNEKLFF. CDR3 DNA sequence: TGTGCCAGTAGTTTCGGGTCAACTAATGAAAAACTGTTTTTT.

The gene calls are TRBV3-1 (or the pseudogene TRBV3-2) and TRBJ1-1; D is unresolved. The V end lost 3 bases, the J end lost 10 bases, and 9 bases lay between the germline ends. The CDR3 length is 11 residues. Germline CDR1 and CDR2: LGHDT and YNNKEL (reference sequence). The CDR3 DNA follows: TGTGCCAGCAGCCACACTGGAGGAGCTTTCTTT. It codes for CASSHTGGAFF.

The chain has TRBV7-2 and TRBJ2-1, with 11 nucleotides matching TRBD2. The CDR3 spans 14 residues. V was pared by 5 bases and J by 8 bases, with 5 bases of the junction left unmatched. Germline assignment: CDR1 SGHTA and CDR2 FQGNSA. The CDR3: CASSVTSGSYEQFF. In DNA form, the CDR3 reads TGTGCCAGCAGCGTCACTAGCGGGAGTTATGAGCAGTTCTTC.

This CDR3 reads CASSQGLWGNYGYTF. CDR3 DNA: TGTGCCAGCAGCCAGGGGCTCTGGGGAAACTATGGCTACACCTTC. The chain has TRBV11-3 and TRBJ1-2, with D possibly TRBD1 on 6 matching bases. Trimming took 5 bases from V and 2 from J, leaving 15 bases between them. This CDR3 is 15 amino acids long. In germline, CDR1 is SGHNT, CDR2 YENEEA. The entire variable domain, with the rest obtained from reference TRBV11-3 and TRBJ1-2, is as follows: EAGVVQSPRYKIIEKKQPVAFWCNPISGHNTLYWYLQNLGQGPELLIRYENEEAVDDSQLPKDRFSAERLKGVDSTLKIQPAELGDSAVYLCASSQGLWGNYGYTFGSGTRLTVV.

The chain has TRBV5-1 and TRBJ2-5; 8 bases line up with TRBD2. Germline CDR1 SGHRS, CDR2 YFSETQ. This CDR3 comprises 16 residues. J lost 1 base, V lost 4 bases, and 9 bases had no gene match. The CDR3 coding sequence is TGCGCCAGCAGCCTAGGCGGGGGGCGGTCCCAAGAGACCCAGTACTTC. Its translation is CASSLGGGRSQETQYF.

The rearrangement joins TRBV11-1 to TRBJ2-5; perhaps TRBD1 as D (5 bases). The CDR3 contains 16 residues. V lost 1 base to trimming and J lost 3 bases, with 15 bases between them. Per germline, CDR1 SGHAT and CDR2 FQDESV (reference sequence). Here the CDR3 DNA reads TGTGCCAGCAGCTTAGAGGGTGGCAGGGTAAAAGAGACCCAGTACTTC. It specifies CASSLEGGRVKETQYF.

This chain uses TRBV5-4 with TRBJ1-4; 10 bases are shared with TRBD1. The CDR3 sequence is 17 residues long. V gave up 4 bases and J gave up 0 bases; unmatched junction bases: 6. In germline, CDR1 is SGHNT, CDR2 YYREEE (reference sequence). As DNA, the CDR3 is TGTGCCAGCAGCATGAGACAGGGGGCAGCAACTAATGAAAAACTGTTTTTT. Translation: CASSMRQGAATNEKLFF.

V gene TRBV5-1 combines with J gene TRBJ1-4; D may be TRBD1 (6 bases). Germline CDR1 reads SGHRS; CDR2 reads YFSETQ. The CDR3 has 14 residues. V dropped 2 bases and J dropped 5 bases, with 10 bases sitting between them. The CDR3, as DNA: TGCGCCAGCAGCTTTGGGGACACAAATGAAAAACTGTTTTTT. Translation gives CASSFGDTNEKLFF.

This clone appeared a single time. V gene TRBV7-2 combines with J gene TRBJ1-6, with D maybe TRBD1 (6 bases). V lost 5 bases, J lost 4 bases, and 9 bases lay in between. The CDR3 covers 14 residues. CDR1 and CDR2 (germline): SGHTA, FQGNSA. The CDR3 is CASSAGQYNSPLHF. The DNA of the CDR3 is TGTGCCAGCAGCGCCGGACAGTATAATTCACCCCTCCACTTT. The full variable domain, completed using reference TRBV7-2 and TRBJ1-6, is GAGVSQSPSNKVTEKGKDVELRCDPISGHTALYWYRQSLGQGLEFLIYFQGNSAPDKSGLPSDRFSAERTGGSVSTLTIQRTQQEDSAVYLCASSAGQYNSPLHFGNGTRLTVT.

CDR3 nucleotides: TGTGCCAGCAGCCCTAACGGGAGGGGGGATCAGCCCCAGCATTTT. This sequence encodes CASSPNGRGDQPQHF. This chain uses TRBV7-2 with TRBJ1-5, with D possibly being TRBD1 (6 bases). Germline-derived CDR1 and CDR2 are SGHTA and FQGNSA. This CDR3 region has 15 residues. V lost 5 bases, J lost 5 bases, and 16 bases lay in between.

This clone was found once. The chain combines TRBV6-2 or TRBV6-3 with TRBJ2-7; 9 nucleotides align to TRBD1. The CDR3 is made up of 15 amino acids. Germline-derived CDR1 and CDR2 are MNHEY and SVGEGT. The V and J ends lost 5 bases and 2 bases, in that order; junction bases with no gene match: 7. CDR3 residues: CASSSSGTGTYEQYF. CDR3 nucleotides: TGTGCCAGCAGTAGCTCCGGGACAGGGACCTACGAGCAGTACTTC.

J is TRBJ2-2 and V is TRBV7-9, with D perhaps matching TRBD1 (5 bases). The CDR3 consists of 15 residues. The germline gives CDR1 SEHNR, CDR2 FQNEAQ (reference sequence). Between the trimmed V and J ends, which lost 5 bases and 6 bases, there was a span of 16 bases. The CDR3 region has the DNA TGTGCCAGCAGCCCGCCCCGACAGTTTCCCGGGGAGCTGTTTTTT. Protein: CASSPPRQFPGELFF.

This chain links TRBV9 with TRBJ2-7; weak D call: TRBD2 (5 bases). This CDR3 comprises 15 residues. Per germline, CDR1 SGDLS and CDR2 YYNGEE. Between the trimmed V and J ends, which lost 4 bases and 0 bases, there was a span of 14 bases. CDR3 nucleotides: TGTGCCAGCAGCATCGGGGTTCCGAGCTCCTACGAGCAGTACTTC. Amino acid sequence: CASSIGVPSSYEQYF.

This sequence joins TRBV28 and TRBJ2-4; TRBD2 is a possible D gene (6 bases). This CDR3 is built from 15 residues. Trimming took off 3 bases at V and 5 bases at J, with 14 bases between the two ends. Germline assignment: CDR1 MDHEN and CDR2 SYDVKM. CDR3 loop: CASSFPRLGENIQYF. In DNA form, the CDR3 reads TGTGCCAGCAGTTTCCCTCGACTAGGCGAAAACATTCAGTACTTC.

This clone was detected once. The chain combines TRBV11-2 with TRBJ2-2; tentatively, D is TRBD2 (5 bases). Germline V gives CDR1 SGHAT, CDR2 FQNNGV. CDR3 length: 14 residues. V lost 4 bases and J lost 7, with 13 bases in between. The CDR3 DNA follows: TGTGCCAGCAGCTCCACGGAACGGGGCGGGGAGCTGTTTTTT. Translated, it gives CASSSTERGGELFF.

The chain couples TRBV3-1 (or the pseudogene TRBV3-2) to TRBJ2-1; the match to TRBD1 covers 7 bases. Germline CDR1 and CDR2: LGHDT and YNNKEL (reference sequence). With 4 bases clipped from V and 12 bases from J, the junction kept 15 bases outside the gene matches. CDR3 length equals 15 residues. CDR3 nucleotides: TGTGCCAGCAGCCTTCAACAGGGGATGGGGTATGGGCAGTTCTTC. Protein product: CASSLQQGMGYGQFF.

The chain carries TRBV19 and TRBJ1-2; no definite D call. From germline, CDR1 is LNHDA and CDR2 SQIVND (reference sequence). The CDR3 is made up of 13 amino acids. Deletions cut 2 bases from V and 5 bases from J, with 9 bases between. For the CDR3, the DNA is TGTGCCAGTAGTATACAACAGTTTTATGGCTACACCTTC. This translates into CASSIQQFYGYTF.